The text below deals with one T cell receptor (beta chain). This clonotype came up many times. The clone's antigen remains unknown. No much larger clone is present one base from it, and per-base qualities are unavailable. A patient counted as having stable Graves' hyperthyroidism if no progression to ophthalmopathy occurred over 18 months of follow-up. Hyperthyroidism patients were newly diagnosed, with disease duration under 2 months, and aged 18 to 65 years. Any patient with an uncontrolled infection, another autoimmune disease, pregnancy or lactation was excluded. Diagnoses relied on clinical symptoms, serum thyroxine and TRAb, thyroid ultrasound and orbital computed tomography. PBMCs were isolated from about 9.2 ml of fresh peripheral blood by Ficoll-Paque density gradient centrifugation. Trizol reagent was used to extract total RNA, and RNA quality was then checked on an Agilent 2100 Bioanalyzer.

These data belong to a study of T cells in Graves' hyperthyroidism and ophthalmopathy (dated by TCRdb to the late 2010s). With regard to the full study: Peripheral blood samples were taken at initial diagnosis, before any treatment was given. TCR Vbeta CDR3 sequencing of some 140 peripheral blood samples (43 ophthalmopathy, over 70 hyperthyroidism and roughly 17 progressor patients) is reported in the paper. A discovery cohort of fewer than 110 patients, fewer than 50 with Graves' ophthalmopathy and more than 55 with stable Graves' hyperthyroidism, was used to find distinguishing TCR V-J signatures. After blood sampling, hyperthyroidism patients were treated with methimazole at a starting dose of 30 mg daily, and ophthalmopathy patients were treated with high-dose intravenous methylprednisolone. The 100 or so discovery patients were randomly split 7:3 into training and test sets. In addition, the study compared T-cell repertoires in thyroid tissue and in blood from roughly six Graves' hyperthyroidism patients. Prospective prediction of ophthalmopathy was tested in an independent validation cohort of 18 to 20 hyperthyroidism patients and 17 patients who later progressed to ophthalmopathy. Broad study findings and their caveats: In cross-validation, a model built on a 13 V-J signature told ophthalmopathy apart from stable hyperthyroidism with approximately 90% sensitivity and around 81% specificity, and in testing the same model reached 80%/75%. Sample size was not statistically predetermined, and blinding of investigators to group allocation was not performed. Blood samples also contained most of the expanded thyroid clonotypes (frequency above 0.001), which suggests that blood repertoires may reflect thyroid immune responses. In validation, progression to ophthalmopathy was predicted by the model with 70.59% sensitivity and nearly 75% specificity, a median of approximately 6.5 months before onset.

V loses 5 bases of germline sequence and J loses 8 bases, and the interval between the two ends is 19 bases. The CDR3 measures 15 amino acids from cysteine to phenylalanine. Solely the CDR3 DNA is kept, with 45 bases framed from the first base. The TCR beta CDR3 regions were amplified from RNA transcripts. The first round of RT-PCR for the TCR CDR3 was performed with the HTBI primer set and the Qiagen OneStep RT-PCR kit. The libraries were constructed in a second round of multiplex PCR and then size-selected and purified. Libraries were sequenced paired-end with 100 bp reads on an Illumina HiSeq2000. The authors' pipeline ran thus. Raw data were processed with SOAPnuke, discarding reads with adapters, uncalled bases, mean Phred below 15, or no exact constant-primer or identifier match. COPE v1.2.5 was used to merge the high-quality paired reads, and each unique nucleotide sequence was defined as a clonotype. MiTCR v1.1 was used to align clonotypes to the IMGT TRBV, TRBD and TRBJ reference segments. The analysis was restricted to V-J combinations with a frequency above 0.0001, which together covered just over 98% of the repertoires. A TCS score was defined as the ratio between F50 (clonal expansion) and ExV (chaos), using BLOSUM62-based TCRdist between CDR3 peptides within each V-J. Welch's t-statistics and random forest reduced roughly 500 V-J features to about 13, which were used in a naive Bayes classifier (R e1071). TCRdb itself trimmed the public reads at Q25 with fastp, ran MiXCR and retained productive beta chains. When rows share a CDR3 protein, they turn into one entry using the most common DNA and genes. For this entry, the V and J calls and clone size follow TCRdb and not the study's own pipeline. For this sample the table gives a few hundred thousand distinct CDR3 sequences, of which 20% to 25% were detected only once. About 26% of the sample comes from the top ten.

The chain uses TRBV12-3 or TRBV12-4 and TRBJ2-1, with a tentative D gene TRBD1 over 5 matching bases. The sequencing sample was made of blood. The source is a man between 18 and 29 years old with Graves' hyperthyroidism. DNA sequence: TGTGCCAGCAGTCCCTCCAGGGCCCTCGGCTATGAGCAGTTCTTC. This encodes CASSPSRALGYEQFF.